What follows is one T cell receptor beta chain and its context. The antigen is undetermined. Because it lacks the conserved phenylalanine or tryptophan at the end, this CDR3 is likely a read error. TCRdb fed the multiplex PCR reads into MiXCR, producing one record per CDR3 protein. This table holds approximately 170,000 distinct CDR3 sequences, roughly 30% found once. The CDR3 totals 13 residues. Germline CDR1 and CDR2: MNHEY and SMNVEV (reference sequence). V lost 4 bases, J lost 5 bases, and 12 bases lay in between. The data stem from a study of breast tumors, draining lymph nodes, adjacent tissues. Broader study findings: Tumor repertoires ranked between lymph nodes and nontumor tissue in diversity, with V and J gene preferences. Findings are consistent with lymph node origin and intratumoral expansion of most tumor T cells. That most tumor T cells come from lymph nodes remained unproven. Luminal-like breast cancer showed significantly greater tumor-nontumor repertoire similarity than basal-like breast cancer did.

Samples came from axillary lymph nodes draining the breast cancer. Sample: axillary lymph node tissue. The clonotype was recovered from a female donor with breast cancer. Some clones in this sample may be carry-over from other donors' samples. The V and J genes are TRBV27 and TRBJ2-7; D unclear. In nucleotides, the CDR3 is TGTGCCAGCAGTTATTGGATGGGCCACGAGCAGTACTCC. Encoded protein: CASSYWMGHEQYS.